This TCR beta chain was identified in a study of a mutant IDH1 vaccine in newly diagnosed glioma. The V gene's germline CDR1 is GTSNPN and CDR2 SVGIG (reference sequence). The CDR3 loop spans 14 amino acids. With 3 bases removed from V and 5 bases from J, the gap between germline ends came to 13 bases. On this clone: Its specificity is unknown.

The data were produced by immunoSEQ multiplex PCR, yet TCRdb's version contains in-frame clones alone and is incomplete. Here the sample spans tens of thousands of clones, about 74% being singletons. Time point denoted: week 35, safety follow-up. A single vaccine dose contained 300 ug of mutant IDH1 20-mer peptide, and topical imiquimod was used with it. The TCR originated in a man aged 50 to 59 with glioma. Sequencing was performed on PBMCs, taken from a glioma patient whose treatment included an IDH1 peptide vaccine. The chain is built from TRBV30 and TRBJ2-2; D ambiguous. CDR3 nucleotides: TGTGCCTGGAGGCTGGGGTGGGGAACCGGGGAGCTGTTTTTT. It encodes CAWRLGWGTGELFF.